This T cell receptor (beta chain) was found in a study of T cell responses to AZD1222 COVID-19 vaccine. Clones were read by immunoSEQ multiplex PCR, and TCRdb kept only the in-frame ones, dropping some. The repertoire consists of about 130,000 clones, with 80% to 90% occurring once and the leading ten covering approximately 1.5%. Trimming left V 7 bases short and J 1 base short, with 14 bases between. This CDR3 region has 15 residues. Germline CDR1 reads SGHTA; CDR2 reads FQGNSA. The rearrangement uses TRBV7-2 and TRBJ1-5, with a tentative D call TRBD1 (6 bases). Sequencing was performed on peripheral blood, taken on day 0 of AZD1222 vaccination. The clonotype originates from an adult in good health. Here the CDR3 DNA reads TGTGCCAGCAACATAGGGGGGGCCAGCAATCAGCCCCAGCATTTT. Its protein product is CASNIGGASNQPQHF.